This TCR beta chain emerged from a study of shared T cell receptors in the human thymus. This CDR3 region has 16 residues. Looked up from germline, CDR1 is MNHEY and CDR2 is SMNVEV (reference sequence). After removal of 5 bases from V and 0 bases from J, the junction contained 5 bases not matched to a gene. Method: immunoSEQ multiplex PCR; TCRdb's copy keeps in-frame clones and lacks some. The sample lists 500,000 to 850,000 clones; approximately 87% were seen once. This same sample was also taken into another study, of human thymus T cells. This second study says: Samples came from healthy Finnish infants during open corrective cardiac surgery. Corrective cardiac operations yielded the resected thymus tissue. Apparent skewing of V and J gene usage characterized both thymic and blood repertoires. In unrelated individuals, thymic repertoires overlapped highly, according to related research.

This TCR came from a boy under three years old with a congenital heart defect. The rearrangement links TRBV27 to TRBJ2-7; 12 nucleotides align to TRBD2. The sequencing sample was made of thymocytes. The CDR3 sequence: CASSPRLAGASYEQYF. DNA of the CDR3: TGTGCCAGCAGTCCCAGACTAGCGGGGGCCTCCTACGAGCAGTACTTC.